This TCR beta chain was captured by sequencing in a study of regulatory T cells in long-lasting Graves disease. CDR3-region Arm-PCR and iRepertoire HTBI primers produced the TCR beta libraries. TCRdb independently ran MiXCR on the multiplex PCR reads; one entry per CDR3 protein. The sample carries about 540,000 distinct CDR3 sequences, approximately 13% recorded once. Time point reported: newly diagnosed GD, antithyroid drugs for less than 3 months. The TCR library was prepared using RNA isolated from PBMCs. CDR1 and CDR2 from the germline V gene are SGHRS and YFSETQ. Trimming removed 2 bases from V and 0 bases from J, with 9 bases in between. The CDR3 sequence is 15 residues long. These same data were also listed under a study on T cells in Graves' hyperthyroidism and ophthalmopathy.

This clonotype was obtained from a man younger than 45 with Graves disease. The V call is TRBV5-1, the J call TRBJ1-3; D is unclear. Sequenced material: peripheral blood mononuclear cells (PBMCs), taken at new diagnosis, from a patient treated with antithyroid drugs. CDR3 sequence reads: CASSLDNFSGNTIYF. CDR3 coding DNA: TGCGCCAGCAGCTTAGACAACTTCTCTGGAAACACCATATATTTT.